This is a list of T cell receptor beta chains from one sample in a study of T-cell memory formation after mild COVID-19. MiXCR, applied by TCRdb to the 5' RACE reads, yields one record per CDR3 protein. Here the sample spans approximately 100,000 distinct CDR3 sequences, around 15% being singletons. The sequenced sample was PBMCs or a T cell subset sorted from them (not recorded which). The receptors were sampled from an adult woman who had mild COVID-19 (a few samples of this study predate the infection). Cell type and time point are not known. Both conserved end residues are part of each CDR3. The D gene is left open where the match is weak. The size of a clone is reported for some rows only, either as once, few or many, or as a class for expanded clones.

>.|TRBJ2-2|.|TRBV5-1
CASSQPTGASTGELFF
TGCGCCAGCAGCCAACCGACAGGAGCAAGCACCGGGGAGCTGTTTTTT
>TRBD1|TRBJ2-7|.|TRBV7-9
CASSHGQGHEQYF
TGTGCCAGCAGCCATGGACAGGGGCACGAGCAGTACTTC
>.|TRBJ1-1|few|TRBV6-5
CASSYGATEAFF
TGTGCCAGCAGTTACGGCGCCACTGAAGCTTTCTTT
>TRBD2|TRBJ2-3|.|TRBV4-3
CASSQDASGTADTQYF
TGCGCCAGCAGCCAAGATGCTAGCGGGACGGCAGATACGCAGTATTTT
>TRBD2|TRBJ2-1|.|TRBV27
CASSLSGRSNEQFF
TGTGCCAGCAGTTTAAGCGGGAGAAGTAATGAGCAGTTCTTC
>.|TRBJ2-3|few|TRBV4-1
CASSQVEGTDTQYF
TGCGCCAGCAGCCAAGTCGAGGGAACAGATACGCAGTATTTT
>.|TRBJ2-7|few|TRBV27
CASSLSGLNEQYF
TGTGCCAGCAGTTTATCCGGCTTAAACGAGCAGTACTTC
>.|TRBJ1-2|few|TRBV12-3/TRBV12-4
CASRYPSDSTNYGYTF
TGTGCCAGCAGGTATCCCTCCGACAGTACCAACTATGGCTACACCTTC
>TRBD2|TRBJ2-2|.|TRBV12-3/TRBV12-4
CASSFVSGDGELFF
TGTGCCAGCAGTTTCGTTAGCGGGGACGGGGAGCTGTTTTTT
>.|TRBJ2-3|.|TRBV9
CASSVAGSTDTQYF
TGTGCCAGCAGCGTAGCAGGTAGCACAGATACGCAGTATTTT
>.|TRBJ2-3|few|TRBV7-9
CASSLTSHTDTQYF
TGTGCCAGCAGCTTAACATCCCACACAGATACGCAGTATTTT
>.|TRBJ1-2|.|TRBV13
CASSSKDSSTGYTF
TGTGCCAGCAGCTCGAAGGACAGCTCGACGGGCTACACCTTC
>.|TRBJ2-7|few|TRBV12-3/TRBV12-4
CASRAAGWATEQYF
TGTGCCAGCAGGGCAGCGGGTTGGGCTACCGAGCAGTACTTC
>.|TRBJ2-7|few|TRBV11-2
CASSLGLTEQYF
TGTGCCAGCAGCCTCGGACTCACCGAGCAGTACTTC
>TRBD2|TRBJ2-5|few|TRBV12-3/TRBV12-4
CASSLAVRLAGVGETQYF
TGTGCCAGCAGTTTAGCCGTACGACTAGCGGGAGTGGGGGAGACCCAGTACTTC
>TRBD2|TRBJ2-7|many|TRBV29-1
CSVDGLREAPTYEQYF
TGCAGCGTTGATGGGCTGCGGGAGGCCCCGACCTACGAGCAGTACTTC
>.|TRBJ2-1|.|TRBV27
CASSKTGTYNEQFF
TGTGCCAGCAGTAAAACAGGGACTTACAATGAGCAGTTCTTC
>.|TRBJ2-1|.|TRBV29-1
CSGYGDTHNEQFF
TGCAGCGGTTACGGGGACACTCACAATGAGCAGTTCTTC
>.|TRBJ2-7|.|TRBV7-6
CASSLVLGEQYF
TGTGCCAGCAGCTTAGTTCTGGGGGAGCAGTACTTC
>.|TRBJ2-1|.|TRBV6-1
CASSVSDWDEQFF
TGTGCCAGCAGTGTTTCGGACTGGGATGAGCAGTTCTTC
>.|TRBJ2-1|.|TRBV7-9
CASSLFLSTTEQFF
TGTGCCAGCAGCTTATTCTTATCAACCACTGAGCAGTTCTTC
>.|TRBJ2-3|few|TRBV12-3/TRBV12-4
CASSPGTKPDTQYF
TGTGCCAGCAGTCCTGGGACGAAACCAGATACGCAGTATTTT
>TRBD2|TRBJ2-1|few|TRBV12-3/TRBV12-4
CASAAGTSRDEQFF
TGTGCCAGCGCAGCCGGGACTAGCCGGGATGAGCAGTTCTTC
>.|TRBJ1-1|.|TRBV20-1
CSALRGGGLNTEAFF
TGCAGTGCTCTCAGGGGAGGGGGTTTGAACACTGAAGCTTTCTTT
>.|TRBJ2-7|.|TRBV4-3
CASSQEHRENDEQYF
TGCGCCAGCAGCCAAGAGCACAGGGAGAACGACGAGCAGTACTTC
>.|TRBJ2-5|few|TRBV20-1
CSARSAGTRETQYF
TGCAGTGCTAGGTCAGCCGGGACTCGAGAGACCCAGTACTTC
>.|TRBJ1-4|few|TRBV12-3/TRBV12-4
CASSLTGRGGEKLFF
TGTGCCAGCAGTCTGACCGGACGGGGAGGTGAAAAACTGTTTTTT
>.|TRBJ2-7|few|TRBV5-1
CASSSRDNPYEQYF
TGCGCCAGCAGCTCCCGGGACAACCCCTACGAGCAGTACTTC
>.|TRBJ2-1|few|TRBV9
CASSVGGGSGIRWDTPYDEQFF
TGTGCCAGCAGCGTAGGTGGCGGATCTGGAATCCGGTGGGACACCCCGTACGATGAGCAGTTCTTC
>.|TRBJ2-7|.|TRBV4-1
CASSQDWSAGVGF
TGCGCCAGCAGCCAAGATTGGTCGGCAGGGGTAGGCTTC
>TRBD1|TRBJ1-2|.|TRBV5-5
CASSSLTGVQDYGYTF
TGTGCCAGCAGCTCGCTGACAGGGGTTCAAGACTATGGCTACACCTTC
>TRBD1|TRBJ1-1|.|TRBV5-1
CASTPTARGQAEAFF
TGCGCCAGCACCCCAACGGCGAGGGGGCAAGCTGAAGCTTTCTTT
>.|TRBJ1-4|.|TRBV7-2
CASSPQGTWREKLFF
TGTGCCAGCAGCCCACAAGGGACCTGGCGAGAAAAACTGTTTTTT
>TRBD1|TRBJ2-7|many|TRBV4-3
CASSYSGTGETYEQYF
TGCGCCAGCAGCTATTCCGGGACAGGGGAAACCTACGAGCAGTACTTC
>.|TRBJ1-5|few|TRBV7-8
CASSSQGPDGNQPQHF
TGTGCCAGCAGCTCCCAGGGGCCGGACGGCAATCAGCCCCAGCATTTT
>TRBD2|TRBJ2-7|few|TRBV11-2
CASSLYHRGGYYEQYF
TGTGCCAGCAGCTTATACCACCGGGGGGGCTACTACGAGCAGTACTTC
>.|TRBJ2-2|.|TRBV20-1
CSARDDRDYTGELFF
TGCAGTGCTAGAGACGACCGGGATTACACCGGGGAGCTGTTTTTT
>.|TRBJ2-3|few|TRBV4-2
CASSPEGSLPQYF
TGTGCCAGCAGCCCGGAGGGTAGCCTGCCGCAGTATTTT
>.|TRBJ2-1|.|TRBV14
CASSQSSYQYNEQFF
TGTGCCAGCAGCCAATCGTCGTACCAGTACAATGAGCAGTTCTTC
>TRBD1|TRBJ1-1|few|TRBV14
CASSPRDRSAEAFF
TGTGCCAGCAGCCCCCGGGACAGGAGTGCTGAAGCTTTCTTT
>TRBD1|TRBJ2-7|.|TRBV11-2
CASSLVFGAGTEAYEQYF
TGTGCCAGCAGCTTAGTTTTTGGGGCCGGGACAGAAGCCTACGAGCAGTACTTC
>TRBD1|TRBJ1-2|.|TRBV29-1
CSVRDSYGYTF
TGCAGCGTCCGGGACAGCTATGGCTACACCTTC
>TRBD1|TRBJ2-3|few|TRBV12-3/TRBV12-4
CASSSTGTGGGDTQYF
TGTGCCAGCAGTTCAACCGGGACAGGGGGCGGAGATACGCAGTATTTT
>TRBD1|TRBJ2-7|.|TRBV27
CASSVTDRGSSYEQYF
TGTGCCAGCAGCGTTACGGACAGGGGCTCATCCTACGAGCAGTACTTC
>.|TRBJ1-5|.|TRBV10-2
CASSGNSNQPQHF
TGCGCCAGCAGCGGGAATAGCAATCAGCCCCAGCATTTT
>.|TRBJ1-2|.|TRBV27
CASSPGLPGGKGNTF
TGTGCCAGCAGTCCCGGGCTGCCCGGGGGCAAAGGAAATACCTTC
>TRBD1|TRBJ1-6|few|TRBV2
CASSEAGTGSVSPLHF
TGTGCCAGCAGTGAAGCGGGGACAGGGTCGGTCTCACCCCTCCACTTT